The clone carrying this TCR beta chain was picked up a small number of times. What it recognizes is unknown. With molecular barcodes, quantitative 5'-RACE was used to make the TCR beta libraries. TCRdb used MiXCR to reprocess the 5' RACE reads, holding one entry per CDR3 protein. The profile shows more than 650,000 distinct CDR3 sequences, over 9.5% of them singletons. The record originates from a study of CD8 T cells in ankylosing spondylitis. The study's findings and limits: Several highly homologous variants formed a TCR beta motif that appeared characteristic of ankylosing spondylitis blood.

Trimming cost V 7 bases and J 8 bases; bases outside gene matches: 9. The V gene's germline CDR1 is SQVTM and CDR2 ANQGSEA. This CDR3 is built from 13 residues. Sequencing was done on a sample of blood, either unsorted or a sorted T cell fraction (not recorded which). The clonotype was recovered from a male donor with ankylosing spondylitis. This chain connects TRBV29-1 to TRBJ1-4, with 8 bases that match TRBD1. This CDR3 reads CSGGQGEREKLFF. CDR3 nucleotide sequence: TGCAGCGGTGGACAGGGAGAGCGAGAAAAACTGTTTTTT.